These 18 T cell receptor beta chains were all obtained from the same sample, sequenced in a study of shared clonotypes between healthy human individuals. Sequenced by immunoSEQ multiplex PCR; TCRdb stores in-frame clones only, minus some. The sample yields about a million clones, about 75% seen once. Input material: memory CD4+ T cells sorted from blood. Subset meaning: CD45RA-negative fraction. These receptors were collected from a man aged 18-30 years in good health.

DNA for the CDR3: TGTGCCAGCAGCGGCCGGGACAGGGGTACCTCTATCCAAGAGACCCAGTACTTC. Amino acids: CASSGRDRGTSIQETQYF. The chain links TRBV9 to TRBJ2-5, with 10 bases aligning to TRBD1. The CDR3 loop spans 18 amino acids. Germline assignment: CDR1 SGDLS and CDR2 YYNGEE. Trimming at V came to 3 bases and at J to 1 base, leaving 12 bases not matched to a gene.

The chain combines TRBV11-2 with TRBJ1-2; tentatively, D is TRBD1 (5 bases). This CDR3 region has 14 residues. The V end lost 0 bases, the J end lost 6 bases, and 11 bases lay between the germline ends. The germline V gene has CDR1 SGHAT and CDR2 FQNNGV. The CDR3 bases are TGTGCCAGCAGCTTAGATTGGGGGAACGATGGCTACACCTTC. This codes for CASSLDWGNDGYTF.

The DNA of the CDR3 is TGTGCCAGTAATTACGGGACAGGTTATAGCAATCAGCCCCAGCATTTT. It is translated as CASNYGTGYSNQPQHF. This rearrangement joins TRBV19 to TRBJ1-5; 8 positions match TRBD1. CDR3 length equals 16 residues. Germline CDR1 LNHDA, CDR2 SQIVND (reference sequence). The V segment lost 7 bases and the J segment 0 bases; nucleotides outside the gene matches: 8.

This chain uses TRBV28 with TRBJ1-1; 9 bases fit TRBD1. CDR1 and CDR2 from the germline V gene are MDHEN and SYDVKM. The CDR3 covers 15 residues. The trim removed 4 bases at V and 4 bases at J, leaving 7 bases unmatched. In DNA form, the CDR3 reads TGTGCCAGCAGTTCCTGGACAGGGGAGGGCACTGAAGCTTTCTTT. Translated: CASSSWTGEGTEAFF.

Only a few counts were recorded for this clone. V and J are TRBV6-6 and TRBJ1-1; the D gene is possibly TRBD1 (5 bases). Trimming cost V 7 bases and J 3 bases, with 15 bases left between them. CDR1 MNHNY and CDR2 SVGAGI come from the germline V gene (reference sequence). The CDR3 covers 14 residues. The CDR3 bases are TGTGCCAGCACCCTTTCAGGAGGGGACACTGAAGCTTTCTTT. Its protein product is CASTLSGGDTEAFF.

This chain connects TRBV9 to TRBJ2-3, with D unclear. CDR1 and CDR2 (germline): SGDLS, YYNGEE. Deletions cut 5 bases from V and 4 bases from J, with 23 bases between. The CDR3 covers 17 residues. For the CDR3, the DNA is TGTGCCAGCAGTCTAGTGGGCGGAACGCTATCTGCAGATACGCAGTATTTT. Its protein product is CASSLVGGTLSADTQYF.

The chain combines TRBV7-9 with TRBJ2-2, with TRBD2 matching over 10 bases. Trimming removed 8 bases from V and 4 bases from J; junction bases left unmatched: 4. Germline V gives CDR1 SEHNR, CDR2 FQNEAQ (reference sequence). The CDR3 spans 14 residues. The CDR3 DNA follows: TGTGCCAGCTTACTAGCGGGAATCACCGGGGAGCTGTTTTTT. Encoded protein: CASLLAGITGELFF.

In its sample, this clone was seen a few times. The J gene is TRBJ1-2, the V gene TRBV16, with 9 bases aligning to TRBD1. There are 15 residues in the CDR3. Unmatched junction bases numbered 7, after V lost 0 bases and J lost 8 bases. Germline V lookup: CDR1 KGHSY, CDR2 FQNENV. CDR3 nucleotides: TGTGCCAGCAGCCAATCGTCTCAGGACAGGGGAGGCTACACCTTC. The encoded protein is CASSQSSQDRGGYTF.

The gene calls are TRBV19 and TRBJ2-7; unclear D gene. The CDR3 contains 14 residues. From germline, CDR1 is LNHDA and CDR2 SQIVND (reference sequence). V lost 0 bases to trimming and J lost 1 base, with 7 bases between them. This CDR3 is CASSIDYGSYEQYF. The CDR3 DNA is TGTGCCAGTAGTATAGACTACGGGTCCTACGAGCAGTACTTC.

This sequence joins TRBV2 and TRBJ1-4; maybe TRBD1 (6 bases). The CDR3 contains 16 residues. The V gene's germline CDR1 is SNHLY and CDR2 FYNNEI. V lost 3 bases, J lost 2 bases, and 13 bases lay in between. The CDR3 is CASSDQGFGTNEKLFF. In DNA, the CDR3 is TGTGCCAGCAGTGACCAGGGGTTCGGGACTAATGAAAAACTGTTTTTT.

This clone was found a few times. J is TRBJ2-3 and V is TRBV19, with 7 bases lining up with TRBD1. Per germline, CDR1 LNHDA and CDR2 SQIVND (reference sequence). There are 14 residues in the CDR3. The trim removed 5 bases at V and 4 bases at J, leaving 6 bases unmatched. CDR3 protein: CASSLQGSPDTQYF. The CDR3 DNA is TGTGCCAGTAGTTTACAGGGGAGCCCAGATACGCAGTATTTT.

The chain is built from TRBV23-1 and TRBJ1-3, with a possible D match to TRBD1 (6 bases). TRBV23-1 is recorded as an ORF, its role being uncertain. Deletions cut 6 bases from V and 3 bases from J, with 18 bases between. The CDR3 consists of 16 residues. The CDR3 here is CASRYQGSCSGNTIYF. DNA for the CDR3: TGCGCCAGCAGGTACCAGGGGTCTTGTAGTGGAAACACCATATATTTT.

The rearrangement uses TRBV5-6 and TRBJ1-1; D uncertain. From germline, CDR1 is SGHDT and CDR2 YYEEEE. Trimming stripped 3 bases from V and 4 bases from J, with 7 bases between. This CDR3 is 12 amino acids long. For the CDR3, the DNA is TGTGCCAGCAGCTCTCCTGGCACTGAAGCTTTCTTT. Protein sequence: CASSSPGTEAFF.

As to this clone: A junction end diverges from the germline sequence, so it may reflect a read error. This chain links TRBV7-7 with TRBJ2-3; D call uncertain. This CDR3 is built from 13 residues. Germline V gives CDR1 SSHAT, CDR2 FNYEAQ (reference sequence). CDR3 DNA: TGTGCTAGCAGCGAGGATTACACAGATACGCAGTATTTT. Its protein product is CASSEDYTDTQYF.

Here the CDR3 DNA reads TGTGCCAGCAGCTCAGACCTAGGGGGGTCGGGAACCTACGAGCAGTACTTC. This encodes CASSSDLGGSGTYEQYF. The V gene is TRBV7-9, the J gene TRBJ2-7; D may correspond to TRBD1 or TRBD2 (6 bases each). The CDR3 covers 17 residues. In germline, CDR1 is SEHNR, CDR2 FQNEAQ (reference sequence). V lost 4 bases to trimming and J lost 2 bases, with 21 bases between them.

V is TRBV4-1 and J is TRBJ1-4, with D tentatively TRBD1 (6 bases). This CDR3 region has 14 residues. The germline gives CDR1 MGHRA, CDR2 YSYEKL. The V end was cut by 4 bases, the J end by 4 bases, with 10 bases between. CDR3 nucleotides: TGCGCCAGCAGCCTGGACAGATTTAATGAAAAACTGTTTTTT. This gives the protein CASSLDRFNEKLFF.

This chain uses TRBV10-2 with TRBJ2-1, with 8 bases that match TRBD2. Germline V CDR1 and CDR2: WSHSY, SAAADI. The CDR3 length is 15 residues. The V gene end was trimmed by 7 bases and the J gene end by 0 bases; junction bases not matched to a gene: 5. Written as DNA, the CDR3 is TGCGCCAGCACATTAGCGGGGACCTCCTACAATGAGCAGTTCTTC. Protein product: CASTLAGTSYNEQFF.

The chain employs TRBV5-1 and TRBJ1-1, with 8 bases that match TRBD1. Germline CDR1 SGHRS, CDR2 YFSETQ. J was trimmed by 5 bases and V by 4 bases; bases with no gene match: 10. CDR3 length: 15 amino acids. The DNA for the CDR3 is TGCGCCAGCAGCCGGGACAGGCCCGGGTTAACTGAAGCTTTCTTT. Protein: CASSRDRPGLTEAFF.